A selection of T cell receptor beta chains follows, all from one sample in a study of blood T cell repertoires in COVID-19. Libraries were prepared by immunoSEQ multiplex PCR; TCRdb keeps only in-frame clonotypes and omits some of them. The sample records fewer than 35,000 clones, 85% being singletons. The sample taken for sequencing was peripheral blood. The origin of the receptors is an elderly man with active COVID-19. Each CDR3 is given with its conserved first and last residue. A D gene is named only where the DNA matches it firmly. Clone sizes are given selectively: once, few, many, or a class where the clone is expanded.

abundance,j_gene,d_gene,v_gene,CDR3nt,CDR3aa
NA,TRBJ2-2,TRBD1,TRBV24-1,TGTGCCACCAGTGACCCGAGACAGGGGCAGGGCGGGGAGCTGTTTTTT,CATSDPRQGQGGELFF
NA,TRBJ2-7,TRBD1,TRBV7-6,TGTGCCAGCAGCCTACCCGCGGGGACAGGGGGCGAGCAGTACTTC,CASSLPAGTGGEQYF
NA,TRBJ2-7,NA,TRBV10-3,TGTGCCATCAGTGAATTCGAGGGAAACTACGAGCAGTACTTC,CAISEFEGNYEQYF
NA,TRBJ1-4,NA,TRBV28,TGTGCCAGCAGTTTGGAGGAGGGTCGAAGAGAAAAACTGTTTTTT,CASSLEEGRREKLFF
NA,TRBJ2-1,NA,TRBV6-1,TGTGCCAGCAGTGATTACCAGGGGCCCTACAATGAGCAGTTCTTC,CASSDYQGPYNEQFF
NA,TRBJ2-6,NA,TRBV11-2,TGTGCCAGCAGCTTGGTTCGGGGGAAGCCCCTTGGGGCCAACGTCCTGACTTTC,CASSLVRGKPLGANVLTF
NA,TRBJ2-7,NA,TRBV30,TGTGCCTGGAGCGCGATGGCAGGGTCCGAGCAGTACTTC,CAWSAMAGSEQYF
NA,TRBJ1-1,TRBD1,TRBV19,TGTGCCAGTAGTACCCCGGGACAGCTTACTCCTTTCTTT,CASSTPGQLTPFF
NA,TRBJ2-2,NA,TRBV5-5,TGTGCCAGCAGCTTTTTCCAGGGTGGCGGGGAGCTGTTTTTT,CASSFFQGGGELFF
NA,TRBJ1-4,NA,TRBV7-9,TGTGCCAGCAGCTTAGCGACAGTAAATGAAAAACTGTTTTTT,CASSLATVNEKLFF
NA,TRBJ2-2,NA,TRBV6-5,TGTGCCAGCAGTTACTCTTCCAGGGGAAGGGCCGGGGAGCTGTTTTTT,CASSYSSRGRAGELFF
NA,TRBJ1-1,NA,TRBV5-1,TGCGCCAGCAGCCGGAGCCGGGGGGTTATGAACACTGAAGCTTTCTTT,CASSRSRGVMNTEAFF
NA,TRBJ2-7,TRBD2,TRBV5-6,TGTGCCAGCAGCTCGACTAGCGGGGACTACGAGCAGTACTTC,CASSSTSGDYEQYF
NA,TRBJ2-7,NA,TRBV21-1,TGTGCCAGCAGCAAATGGATCTGGACAGAAGACAGAACGAGGATCTCCGAGCAGTACTTC,CASSKWIWTEDRTRISEQYF
NA,TRBJ2-2,NA,TRBV6-6,TGTGCCAGCAGTTACACGGGGGTCACCGGGGAGCTGTTTTTT,CASSYTGVTGELFF
NA,TRBJ1-5,NA,TRBV5-5,TGTGCCAGCAGCCCCGCGGGGGTTGGTAATCAGCCCCAGCATTTT,CASSPAGVGNQPQHF
NA,TRBJ2-2,TRBD2,TRBV18,TGTGCCAGCTCGACTAGCGGGGGGCCGGCGGCCGGGGAGCTGTTTTTT,CASSTSGGPAAGELFF
NA,TRBJ2-7,TRBD1,TRBV24-1,TGTGCCACCAGTGATGCCGGGACAGGGGATTACGAGCAGTACTTC,CATSDAGTGDYEQYF
NA,TRBJ1-2,NA,TRBV7-9,TGTGCCAGCAGCTCAACCAGGATAACTAACTATGGCTACACCTTC,CASSSTRITNYGYTF
few,TRBJ2-7,TRBD2,TRBV6-2/TRBV6-3,TGTGCCAGCAGTCTAGCGGGGTCTAGCTCCTACGAGCAGTACTTC,CASSLAGSSSYEQYF
NA,TRBJ2-1,TRBD2,TRBV6-2/TRBV6-3,TGTGCCAGCAGTTCCCAGCGGGGGGGCATCAATGAGCAGTTCTTC,CASSSQRGGINEQFF
NA,TRBJ2-5,NA,TRBV5-4,TGTGCCAGCAGCGAGTCACAGGCCCTCCAAGAGACCCAGTACTTC,CASSESQALQETQYF
few,TRBJ1-4,NA,TRBV7-9,TGTGCCAGCAGCTTAGGAGGGCGAAGCAATGAAAAACTGTTTTTT,CASSLGGRSNEKLFF
NA,TRBJ1-6,TRBD1,TRBV6-5,TGTGCCAGCAGGGGACAGAATAATTCACCCCTCCACTTT,CASRGQNNSPLHF
NA,TRBJ2-4,NA,TRBV27,TGTGCCAGCAGTCCCGACGTTAGGGGTATTCAGTACTTC,CASSPDVRGIQYF
NA,TRBJ2-2,NA,TRBV7-8,TGTGCCAGCAGCTCGGCATCAGGGGTGGGCACCGGGGAGCTGTTTTTT,CASSSASGVGTGELFF
once,TRBJ1-1,NA,TRBV5-4,TGTGCCAGCAGCTTGGTGGGGCAGACGAACACTGAAGCTTTCTTT,CASSLVGQTNTEAFF
once,TRBJ1-2,TRBD1,TRBV18,TGTGCCAGCTCCCTCAGGGGGGTTCACTATGGCTACACCTTC,CASSLRGVHYGYTF
NA,TRBJ2-7,NA,TRBV7-2,TGTGCCAGCAGCCCACAGGGTGGATCCTACGAGCAGTACTTC,CASSPQGGSYEQYF
NA,TRBJ2-7,TRBD2,TRBV6-5,TGTGCCAGCAGTTACTCCCTAGCGGGGGTATCCTACGAGCAGTACTTC,CASSYSLAGVSYEQYF
once,TRBJ2-5,TRBD2,TRBV5-1,TGCGCCAGCAGCTTGGCGAGCGGGGTGGGAGAGACCCAGTACTTC,CASSLASGVGETQYF
NA,TRBJ2-1,NA,TRBV6-2/TRBV6-3,TGTGCCAGCAGTTACTCAGAGCTCCATGAGCAGTTCTTC,CASSYSELHEQFF
few,TRBJ1-2,NA,TRBV5-4,TGTGCCAGCAGCCTAACAGGGTTAGGTAACTATGGCTACACCTTC,CASSLTGLGNYGYTF
once,TRBJ2-3,NA,TRBV7-9,TGTGCCAGCAGCTCTTCAGGGCCAGATACGCAGTATTTT,CASSSSGPDTQYF
NA,TRBJ2-3,NA,TRBV7-2,TGTGCCAGCAGCCAGGCGGGGAGAGATACGCAGTATTTT,CASSQAGRDTQYF
NA,TRBJ2-3,TRBD2,TRBV7-2,TGTGCCAGCAGCGGTAGAACAGCGGGGGGAAGCACAGATACGCAGTATTTT,CASSGRTAGGSTDTQYF
once,TRBJ1-5,NA,TRBV2,TGTGCCAGCAGTGAAGGATCGTTTTCTGGGAGTCAGCCCCAGCATTTT,CASSEGSFSGSQPQHF
NA,TRBJ2-2,NA,TRBV9,TGTGCCAGCAGCGTAGACGGAGGGTTCGCCGGGGAGCTGTTTTTT,CASSVDGGFAGELFF
NA,TRBJ2-7,NA,TRBV18,TGTGCCAGCTCACCAGACAGAATGTACGTCGAGCAGTACTTC,CASSPDRMYVEQYF
NA,TRBJ2-1,TRBD2,TRBV19,TGTGCCAGTAGTATTAGCGGGGGGCTGCACAATGAGCAGTTCTTC,CASSISGGLHNEQFF
NA,TRBJ2-3,TRBD2,TRBV2,TGTGCCAGCAGTCCCGATTTAGCGGGGGTGGGGGAGACAGGTACGCAGTATTTT,CASSPDLAGVGETGTQYF
NA,TRBJ1-4,NA,TRBV18,TGTGCCAGCTCACCGGACAGTAATGAAAAACTGTTTTTT,CASSPDSNEKLFF
few,TRBJ2-7,TRBD2,TRBV4-3,TGCGCCAGCAGCCAAGGGCTAGCGGGGACCTACTACGAGCAGTACTTC,CASSQGLAGTYYEQYF
NA,TRBJ1-1,NA,TRBV9,TGTGCCAGCAGCCCCCGGGGGGCGGTAAACACTGAAGCTTTCTTT,CASSPRGAVNTEAFF
NA,TRBJ1-2,NA,TRBV10-3,TGTGCCATCAGTGAGTCGTCAGACTATGGCTACACCTTC,CAISESSDYGYTF
NA,TRBJ1-2,TRBD1,TRBV27,TGTGCCAGCAGTTTGGGGTGGGGACAGGGGGCGCGGCGCTATGGCTACACCTTC,CASSLGWGQGARRYGYTF
NA,TRBJ2-5,TRBD2,TRBV18,TGTGCCAGCTCCCCAGGACTAGCGGCCTCCGGGGAGACCCAGTACTTC,CASSPGLAASGETQYF
NA,TRBJ1-5,NA,TRBV10-3,TGTGCCATCAGTGAGTCGACAAGCAATCAGCCCCAGCATTTT,CAISESTSNQPQHF
NA,TRBJ1-2,NA,TRBV3-1/TRBV3-2,TGTGCCAGCAGCCAAAAGAGCCCCTCGGACAGCAATAACTATGGCTACACCTTC,CASSQKSPSDSNNYGYTF
NA,TRBJ1-1,NA,TRBV2,TGTGCCAGCAAAGGGAGCAACCAGAACACTGAAGCTTTCTTT,CASKGSNQNTEAFF
NA,TRBJ1-2,NA,TRBV5-1,TGCGCCAGCAGCTTGCTTAGCCGTGGCGCCGATGGCTACACCTTC,CASSLLSRGADGYTF
NA,TRBJ2-7,TRBD2,TRBV28,TGTGCCAGCAGTACCCATCTTGGCGGGGGGGGCCGGAGATCCTACGAGCAGTACTTC,CASSTHLGGGGRRSYEQYF
NA,TRBJ1-2,NA,TRBV10-3,TGTGCCATCAGCGCCCGGCGCGGATCTAACTATGGCTACACCTTC,CAISARRGSNYGYTF
NA,TRBJ2-2,NA,TRBV1,TGCACCAGCCCTCTAGCGGGGGGTCCCGGGGAGCTGTTTTTT,CTSPLAGGPGELFF
NA,TRBJ2-7,NA,TRBV2,TGTGTCACCAGCATGAGGTCAGGGGTCGAGCAGTACTTC,CVTSMRSGVEQYF
NA,TRBJ2-3,TRBD1,TRBV10-3,TGTGCCATCTCCTTCTCCGGGACAGGACACACAGATACGCAGTATTTT,CAISFSGTGHTDTQYF
NA,TRBJ2-3,TRBD1,TRBV5-4,TGTGCCAGCAGCTCCATCCTGGGACAGGGCGTCAGCACAGATACGCAGTATTTT,CASSSILGQGVSTDTQYF
NA,TRBJ2-1,TRBD1,TRBV6-5,TGTGCCAGCAGAGCGACAGGGGGTGGTGAGCAGTTCTTC,CASRATGGGEQFF
NA,TRBJ1-1,TRBD1,TRBV18,TGTGCCAGCTCACTTACCGGGACAGGGGAGAACACTGAAGCTTTCTTT,CASSLTGTGENTEAFF
NA,TRBJ1-1,TRBD1,TRBV3-1/TRBV3-2,TGTGCCAGCAGCCCCCGGGACAGGGGAGTCACTGAAGCTTTCTTT,CASSPRDRGVTEAFF